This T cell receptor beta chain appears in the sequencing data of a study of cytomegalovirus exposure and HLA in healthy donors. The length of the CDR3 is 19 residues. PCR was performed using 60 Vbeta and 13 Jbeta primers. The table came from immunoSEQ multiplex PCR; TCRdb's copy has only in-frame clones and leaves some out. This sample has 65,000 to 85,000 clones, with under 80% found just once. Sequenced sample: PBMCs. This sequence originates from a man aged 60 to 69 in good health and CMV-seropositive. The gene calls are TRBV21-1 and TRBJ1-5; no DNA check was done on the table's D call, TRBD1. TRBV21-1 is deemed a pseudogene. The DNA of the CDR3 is TGTGCCAGCAGCAAAGCGCTGGTCCAGGGGATCTATAGCAATCAGCCCCAGCATTTT. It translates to CASSKALVQGIYSNQPQHF.